This record looks at one T cell receptor (beta chain) sequence and its context. The assay was immunoSEQ multiplex PCR, and TCRdb's table has in-frame clones only and misses some. The sample holds 50,000 or so clones; approximately 85% are singletons and the top ten take around 17%. The data derive from a study of blood T cell repertoires in COVID-19. The CDR3 totals 15 residues. J lost 8 bases, V lost 5 bases, and 11 bases had no gene match. Per germline, CDR1 SGHNT and CDR2 YYREEE (reference sequence). The TCR sequence derives from a human donor in a cohort sampled during active COVID-19. The sequenced material came from peripheral blood. The genes are TRBV5-4 and TRBJ2-1, with 9 bases aligning to TRBD1. This CDR3 is CASSRVGQGGDEQFF. In nucleotides, the CDR3 is TGTGCCAGCAGTCGTGTGGGACAGGGCGGTGATGAGCAGTTCTTC.